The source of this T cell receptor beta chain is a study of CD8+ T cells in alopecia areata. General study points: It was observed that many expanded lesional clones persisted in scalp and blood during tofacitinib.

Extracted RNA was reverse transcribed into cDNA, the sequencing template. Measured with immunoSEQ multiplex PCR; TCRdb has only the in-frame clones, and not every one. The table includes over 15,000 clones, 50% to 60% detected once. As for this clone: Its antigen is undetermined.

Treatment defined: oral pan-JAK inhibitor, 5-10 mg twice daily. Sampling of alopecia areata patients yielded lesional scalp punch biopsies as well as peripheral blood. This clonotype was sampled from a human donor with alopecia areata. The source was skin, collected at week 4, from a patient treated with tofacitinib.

CDR3 coding DNA: TGTGCCAGTAGTATGGAGGGTACAGGGATCAATCAGCCCCAGCATTTT. Translated, it gives CASSMEGTGINQPQHF. The chain is built from TRBV19 and TRBJ1-5; TRBD1 is a possible D gene (6 bases). The CDR3 totals 16 residues. V was clipped by 3 bases and J by 3 bases, with 15 bases between them. In germline, CDR1 is LNHDA, CDR2 SQIVND (reference sequence).